Each of the 17 T cell receptor beta chains below was sequenced from the same sample in a study of blood T cell repertoires in COVID-19. Profiled with immunoSEQ multiplex PCR; TCRdb holds only in-frame clones, not every one. The sample carries more than 150,000 clones, roughly 90% recorded once. Sequenced sample: peripheral blood. The receptors were sampled from a woman in her sixties or seventies with acute or convalescent COVID-19.

This sequence joins TRBV6-1 and TRBJ1-2; D gene unclear. Trimming removed 2 bases from V and 4 bases from J, with 8 bases in between. The CDR3 runs 13 residues. CDR1 and CDR2 (germline): MNHNS, SASEGT. The CDR3 coding sequence is TGTGCCAGCAGTGAACATGCCAGCTATGGCTACACCTTC. Amino acid sequence: CASSEHASYGYTF.

This rearrangement joins TRBV9 to TRBJ2-7; 7 bases line up with TRBD1. J was trimmed by 6 bases and V by 3 bases; bases with no gene match: 15. The CDR3 length is 16 residues. The germline V gene encodes CDR1 SGDLS and CDR2 YYNGEE. DNA of the CDR3: TGTGCCAGCAGCGCCACGGGACAGCTGGGGGTGATCGAGCAGTACTTC. Encoded protein: CASSATGQLGVIEQYF. Together with reference TRBV9 and TRBJ2-7, the CDR3 gives the full variable domain: DSGVTQTPKHLITATGQRVTLRCSPRSGDLSVYWYQQSLDQGLQFLIQYYNGEERAKGNILERFSAQQFPDLHSELNLSSLELGDSALYFCASSATGQLGVIEQYFGPGTRLTVT.

This clone was recorded only once. V is TRBV7-9 and J is TRBJ2-2, with D possibly matching TRBD1 (5 bases). Germline values: CDR1 SEHNR, CDR2 FQNEAQ (reference sequence). The CDR3 has 14 residues. The germline V and J ends were trimmed by 11 bases and 2 bases, with 15 bases remaining between them. CDR3 sequence (DNA): TGTGCCGGCTTGACAGTCGGTAACACCGGGGAGCTGTTTTTT. It specifies CAGLTVGNTGELFF.

The gene calls are TRBV18 and TRBJ1-2; 9 bases are shared with TRBD1. The CDR3 runs to 12 residues. Looked up from germline, CDR1 is KGHSH and CDR2 is LQKENI. J was trimmed by 7 bases and V by 3 bases; bases with no gene match: 0. CDR3 nucleotide sequence: TGTGCCAGCTCACCGACAGGGGGTGGCTACACCTTC. Amino acid sequence: CASSPTGGGYTF. Combining the CDR3 with reference TRBV18 and TRBJ1-2 gives the whole variable domain NAGVMQNPRHLVRRRGQEARLRCSPMKGHSHVYWYRQLPEEGLKFMVYLQKENIIDESGMPKERFSAEFPKEGPSILRIQQVVRGDSAAYFCASSPTGGGYTFGSGTRLTVV.

The J gene is TRBJ2-1, the V gene TRBV5-1, with no clear D. The CDR3 sequence is 14 residues long. Trimming removed 0 bases at V and 9 bases at J, with 13 bases between. Germline assignment: CDR1 SGHRS and CDR2 YFSETQ. The CDR3 sequence: CASSLVGQPLEQFF. The CDR3 nucleotides read TGCGCCAGCAGCTTGGTGGGCCAACCCCTTGAGCAGTTCTTC.

The chain couples TRBV5-1 to TRBJ1-2; possibly TRBD1 for D (6 bases). The germline V gene encodes CDR1 SGHRS and CDR2 YFSETQ. The CDR3 sequence is 14 residues long. Trimming cost V 4 bases and J 4 bases, with 14 bases left between them. The DNA for the CDR3 is TGCGCCAGCAGCGAGGGGGTTTCTTCCTATGGCTACACCTTC. Amino acids: CASSEGVSSYGYTF.

The chain couples TRBV19 to TRBJ2-1, with a weak D call TRBD1 (6 bases). CDR3 length equals 16 residues. V lost 4 bases and J 3 bases, leaving 16 bases between the germline ends. The germline gives CDR1 LNHDA, CDR2 SQIVND (reference sequence). This CDR3 is CASSSDRTRGYNEQFF. In DNA, the CDR3 is TGTGCCAGTAGTAGTGACAGGACCAGGGGCTACAATGAGCAGTTCTTC. Combining the CDR3 with reference TRBV19 and TRBJ2-1 gives the whole variable domain DGGITQSPKYLFRKEGQNVTLSCEQNLNHDAMYWYRQDPGQGLRLIYYSQIVNDFQKGDIAEGYSVSREKKESFPLTVTSAQKNPTAFYLCASSSDRTRGYNEQFFGPGTRLTVL.

The chain is built from TRBV3-1 (or the pseudogene TRBV3-2) and TRBJ2-3; D ambiguous. The CDR3 runs to 17 residues. V was pared by 1 base and J by 2 bases, with 16 bases between. Germline CDR1 reads LGHDT; CDR2 reads YNNKEL (reference sequence). The CDR3 bases are TGTGCCAGCAGCCAAGGATTTGGCAGTGGGCACACAGATACGCAGTATTTT. Amino acid sequence: CASSQGFGSGHTDTQYF.

V usage is TRBV4-3 and J usage is TRBJ1-4; weak D call: TRBD1 (5 bases). Trimming took off 1 base at V and 0 bases at J, with 15 bases between the two ends. The germline gives CDR1 LGHNA, CDR2 YSLEER. The length of the CDR3 is 18 residues. The CDR3 bases are TGCGCCAGCAGCCAAGCGAGTCTGGTAGGGGCAACTAATGAAAAACTGTTTTTT. This encodes CASSQASLVGATNEKLFF.

The J gene is TRBJ1-1, the V gene TRBV2; 9 positions agree with TRBD1. This CDR3 comprises 17 residues. V shed 0 bases and J 1 base; nucleotides not matched to a gene: 6. CDR1 SNHLY and CDR2 FYNNEI come from the germline V gene. In DNA, the CDR3 is TGTGCCAGCAGTGAAGCCCAACAGGGGGCCTGGAACACTGAAGCTTTCTTT. As protein: CASSEAQQGAWNTEAFF. Together with reference TRBV2 and TRBJ1-1, the CDR3 gives the full variable domain: EPEVTQTPSHQVTQMGQEVILRCVPISNHLYFYWYRQILGQKVEFLVSFYNNEISEKSEIFDDQFSVERPDGSNFTLKIRSTKLEDSAMYFCASSEAQQGAWNTEAFFGQGTRLTVV.

This chain uses TRBV4-1 with TRBJ1-2; 10 nucleotides align to TRBD1. The CDR3 is 16 residues long. Losses at the gene ends were 1 base for V and 4 bases for J; bases not matched to a gene: 6. In germline, CDR1 is MGHRA, CDR2 YSYEKL. The CDR3 bases are TGCGCCAGCAGCCAAGTTGGGACAGGGGAAGTCTATGGCTACACCTTC. This codes for CASSQVGTGEVYGYTF.

The chain joins TRBV5-6 to TRBJ2-4; 9 bases are a match to TRBD1. Germline V gene lookup returns CDR1 SGHDT and CDR2 YYEEEE. The CDR3 covers 15 residues. V gave up 7 bases and J gave up 8 bases; unmatched junction bases: 13. Here the CDR3 reads CASDTTPGQGDIQYF. As DNA, the CDR3 is TGTGCCAGCGACACTACTCCGGGACAGGGAGACATTCAGTACTTC.

The rearrangement uses TRBV30 and TRBJ2-2; 7 nucleotides agree with TRBD2. The germline gives CDR1 GTSNPN, CDR2 SVGIG (reference sequence). CDR3 length: 13 amino acids. V lost 5 bases to trimming and J lost 0 bases; unmatched junction nucleotides: 0. CDR3 sequence: CAWGLANTGELFF. The CDR3 DNA is TGTGCCTGGGGACTAGCGAACACCGGGGAGCTGTTTTTT.

This chain links TRBV5-4 with TRBJ1-3; D is perhaps TRBD1 (6 bases). Trimming took 2 bases from V and 2 from J, leaving 8 bases between them. Germline values: CDR1 SGHNT, CDR2 YYREEE (reference sequence). The CDR3 has 14 amino acids. The CDR3 DNA follows: TGTGCCAGCAGCTTAGGGGGAGCTGGAAACACCATATATTTT. Protein sequence: CASSLGGAGNTIYF.

The chain employs TRBV2 and TRBJ2-2; D possibly corresponds to TRBD2 (7 bases). Germline-derived CDR1 and CDR2 are SNHLY and FYNNEI. The CDR3 spans 15 residues. Trimming cost V 5 bases and J 5 bases, with 15 bases left between them. As DNA, the CDR3 is TGTGCCAGCAGTAGATCGGGGGGCAATACCGGGGAGCTGTTTTTT. It is translated as CASSRSGGNTGELFF.

In its sample, this clone was seen once. The chain is built from TRBV30 and TRBJ2-3; D is perhaps TRBD1 (6 bases). V was cut by 0 bases and J by 7 bases, with 14 bases left in between. The CDR3 runs 14 residues. Looked up from germline, CDR1 is GTSNPN and CDR2 is SVGIG (reference sequence). CDR3 nucleotides: TGTGCCTGGAGTGTACTTGGACAGAGGAATACGCAGTATTTT. This translates into CAWSVLGQRNTQYF.

The chain has TRBV7-7 and TRBJ2-1, with TRBD1 matching 7 bases. CDR1 is SSHAT, CDR2 FNYEAQ, per germline (reference sequence). The CDR3 sequence is 14 residues long. J lost 6 bases, V lost 5 bases, and 7 bases had no gene match. DNA of the CDR3: TGTGCCAGCAGCGAGGGACAGCGCCTCAATGAGCAGTTCTTC. Translation: CASSEGQRLNEQFF.